The following is a T cell receptor (beta chain) sequence with its context. Its antigen is currently unknown. The entry originates in a study of shared clonotypes between healthy human individuals. Germline V lookup: CDR1 SGHRS, CDR2 YFSETQ. CDR3 size: 18 residues. With V trimmed by 5 bases and J by 0 bases, 8 bases remained unmatched. TCRdb's table, derived via immunoSEQ multiplex PCR, lists solely in-frame clones and lacks some. The sample consists of approximately 2.5 million clones, 80% to 95% of them appearing once. General observations from the study: Blood alone was sampled, and tissue repertoires likely differ. Rarefaction demonstrated incomplete sorted-subset sequencing despite large depth.

The V call is TRBV5-1, the J call TRBJ2-6; 10 nucleotides align to TRBD1. Sequenced material: naive CD4+ T cells from PBMCs. Described subset: CD45RA+ positively selected. The clonotype comes from a man aged 18 to 30 in good health. Some clones in this sample may be carry-over from other donors' samples. The CDR3 coding sequence is TGCGCCAGCAGTGAAGGACAGGGGGTTTACTCTGGGGCCAACGTCCTGACTTTC. This translates into CASSEGQGVYSGANVLTF. Full variable domain (remainder filled in from reference TRBV5-1 and TRBJ2-6): KAGVTQTPRYLIKTRGQQVTLSCSPISGHRSVSWYQQTPGQGLQFLFEYFSETQRNKGNFPGRFSGRQFSNSRSEMNVSTLELGDSALYLCASSEGQGVYSGANVLTFGAGSRLTVL.